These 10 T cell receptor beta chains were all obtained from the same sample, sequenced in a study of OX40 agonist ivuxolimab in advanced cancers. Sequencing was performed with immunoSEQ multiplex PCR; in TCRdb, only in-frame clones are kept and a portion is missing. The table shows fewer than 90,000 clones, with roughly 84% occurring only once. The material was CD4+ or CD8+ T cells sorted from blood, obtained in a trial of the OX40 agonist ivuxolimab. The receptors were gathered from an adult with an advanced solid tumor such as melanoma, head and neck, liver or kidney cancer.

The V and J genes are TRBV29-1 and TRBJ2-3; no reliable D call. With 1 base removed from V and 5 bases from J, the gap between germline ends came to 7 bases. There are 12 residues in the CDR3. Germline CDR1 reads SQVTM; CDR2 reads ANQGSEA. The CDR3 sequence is CSVEASRDTQYF. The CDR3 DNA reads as TGCAGCGTTGAAGCCAGTAGAGATACGCAGTATTTT.

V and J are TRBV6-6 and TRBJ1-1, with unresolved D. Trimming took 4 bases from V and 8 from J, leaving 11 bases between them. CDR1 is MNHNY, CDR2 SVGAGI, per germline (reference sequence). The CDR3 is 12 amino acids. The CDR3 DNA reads TGTGCCAGCAGTTCGGCGTCGCGAGAAGCTTTCTTT. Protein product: CASSSASREAFF.

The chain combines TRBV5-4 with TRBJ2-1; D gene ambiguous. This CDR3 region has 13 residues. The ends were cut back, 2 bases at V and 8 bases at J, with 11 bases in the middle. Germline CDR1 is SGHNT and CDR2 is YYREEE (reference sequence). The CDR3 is CASSFDLGDEQFF. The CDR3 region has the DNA TGTGCCAGCAGCTTTGACTTAGGCGATGAGCAGTTCTTC.

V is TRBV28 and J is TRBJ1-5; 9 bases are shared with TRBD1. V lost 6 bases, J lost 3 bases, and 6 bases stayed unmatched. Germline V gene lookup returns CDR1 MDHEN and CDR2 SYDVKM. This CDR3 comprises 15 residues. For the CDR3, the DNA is TGTGCCAGCAGCAGGACAGGGGTCAACAATCAGCCCCAGCATTTT. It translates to CASSRTGVNNQPQHF.

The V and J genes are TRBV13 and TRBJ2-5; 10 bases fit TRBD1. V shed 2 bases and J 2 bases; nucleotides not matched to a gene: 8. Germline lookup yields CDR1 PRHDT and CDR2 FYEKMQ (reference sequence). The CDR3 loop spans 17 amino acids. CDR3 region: CASSLSGTGEWQETQYF. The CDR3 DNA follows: TGTGCCAGCAGCTTAAGTGGGACAGGGGAATGGCAAGAGACCCAGTACTTC.

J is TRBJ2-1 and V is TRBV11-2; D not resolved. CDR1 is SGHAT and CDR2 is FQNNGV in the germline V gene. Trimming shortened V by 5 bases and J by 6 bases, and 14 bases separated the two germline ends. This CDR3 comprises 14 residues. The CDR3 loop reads CASSPWAGFNEQFF. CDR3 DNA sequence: TGTGCCAGCAGCCCCTGGGCCGGGTTCAATGAGCAGTTCTTC.

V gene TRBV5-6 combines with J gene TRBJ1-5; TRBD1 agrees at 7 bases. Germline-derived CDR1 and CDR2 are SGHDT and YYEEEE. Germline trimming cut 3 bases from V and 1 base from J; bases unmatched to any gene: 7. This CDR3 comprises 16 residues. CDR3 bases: TGTGCCAGCAGCTCCTATCGGACAGGCAGCAATCAGCCCCAGCATTTT. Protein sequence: CASSSYRTGSNQPQHF.

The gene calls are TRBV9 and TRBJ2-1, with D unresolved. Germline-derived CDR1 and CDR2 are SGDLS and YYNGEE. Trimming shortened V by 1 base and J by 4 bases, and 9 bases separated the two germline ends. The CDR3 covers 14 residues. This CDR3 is CASSVNAYYNEQFF. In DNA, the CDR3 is TGTGCCAGCAGCGTAAATGCCTATTACAATGAGCAGTTCTTC.

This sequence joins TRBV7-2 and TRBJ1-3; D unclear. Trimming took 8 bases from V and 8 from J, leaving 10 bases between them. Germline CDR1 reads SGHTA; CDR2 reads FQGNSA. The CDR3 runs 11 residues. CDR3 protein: CASGVYDTIYF. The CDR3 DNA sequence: TGTGCCAGCGGGGTTTATGACACCATATATTTT.

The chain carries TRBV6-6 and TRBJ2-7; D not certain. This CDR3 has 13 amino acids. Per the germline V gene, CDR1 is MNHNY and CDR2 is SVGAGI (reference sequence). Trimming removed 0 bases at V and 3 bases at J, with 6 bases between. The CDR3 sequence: CASSYSMGYEQYF. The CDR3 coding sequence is TGTGCCAGCAGTTACTCGATGGGCTACGAGCAGTACTTC.